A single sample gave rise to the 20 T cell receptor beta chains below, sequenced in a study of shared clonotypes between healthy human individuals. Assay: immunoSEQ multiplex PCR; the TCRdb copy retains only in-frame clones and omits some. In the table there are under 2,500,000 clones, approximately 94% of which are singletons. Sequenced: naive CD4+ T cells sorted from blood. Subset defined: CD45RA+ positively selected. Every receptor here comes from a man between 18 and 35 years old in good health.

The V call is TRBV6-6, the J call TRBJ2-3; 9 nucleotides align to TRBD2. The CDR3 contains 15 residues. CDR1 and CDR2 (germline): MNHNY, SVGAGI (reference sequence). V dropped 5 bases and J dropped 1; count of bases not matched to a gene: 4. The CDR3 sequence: CASSPSGTGTDTQYF. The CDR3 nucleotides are TGTGCCAGCAGTCCTAGCGGGACTGGCACAGATACGCAGTATTTT.

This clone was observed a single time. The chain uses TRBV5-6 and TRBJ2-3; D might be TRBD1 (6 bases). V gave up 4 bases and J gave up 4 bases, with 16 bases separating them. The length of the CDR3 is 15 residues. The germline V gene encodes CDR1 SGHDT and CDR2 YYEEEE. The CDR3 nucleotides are TGTGCCAGCAGCACCACAGGGTTGGGATCAGATACGCAGTATTTT. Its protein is CASSTTGLGSDTQYF.

The CDR3 is CASSYGQFAELFF. The CDR3 bases are TGTGCCAGCAGCTATGGACAGTTTGCTGAGCTGTTTTTT. The rearrangement links TRBV7-9 to TRBJ2-2, with D perhaps TRBD1 (6 bases). V was cut by 4 bases and J by 11 bases, with 14 bases left in between. Per germline, CDR1 SEHNR and CDR2 FQNEAQ (reference sequence). This CDR3 has 13 amino acids.

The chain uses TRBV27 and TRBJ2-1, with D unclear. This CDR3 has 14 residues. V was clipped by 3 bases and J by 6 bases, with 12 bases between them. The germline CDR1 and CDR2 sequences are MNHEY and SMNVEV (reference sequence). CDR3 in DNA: TGTGCCAGCAGTTTTCGCGACGTTACCAATGAGCAGTTCTTC. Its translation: CASSFRDVTNEQFF.

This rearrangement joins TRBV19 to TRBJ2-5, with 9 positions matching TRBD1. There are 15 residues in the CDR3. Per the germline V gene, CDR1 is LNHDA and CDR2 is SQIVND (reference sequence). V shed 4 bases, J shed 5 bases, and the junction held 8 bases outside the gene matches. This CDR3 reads CASSTGDRAGETQYF. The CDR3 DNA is TGTGCCAGTAGTACAGGGGACAGGGCGGGGGAGACCCAGTACTTC.

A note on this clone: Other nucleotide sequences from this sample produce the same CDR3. The DNA of the CDR3 is TGTGCCAGCAGTCCTTCAGGGAACACTGAAGCTTTCTTT. Its protein is CASSPSGNTEAFF. J is TRBJ1-1 and V is TRBV18; D uncertain. The germline V and J ends were trimmed by 8 bases and 1 base, with 11 bases remaining between them. CDR3 length: 13 residues. The germline V gene encodes CDR1 KGHSH and CDR2 LQKENI.

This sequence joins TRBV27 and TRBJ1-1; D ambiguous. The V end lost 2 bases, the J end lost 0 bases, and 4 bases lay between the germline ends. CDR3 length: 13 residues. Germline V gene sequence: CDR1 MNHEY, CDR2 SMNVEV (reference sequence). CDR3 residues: CASSLLMNTEAFF. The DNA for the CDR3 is TGTGCCAGCAGTTTACTAATGAACACTGAAGCTTTCTTT.

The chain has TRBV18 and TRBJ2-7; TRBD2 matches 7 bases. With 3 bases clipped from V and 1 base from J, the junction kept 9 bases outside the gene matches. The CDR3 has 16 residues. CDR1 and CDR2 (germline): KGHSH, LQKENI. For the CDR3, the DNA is TGTGCCAGCTCACCTCCCCCCGGGGGACTATCCTACGAGCAGTACTTC. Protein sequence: CASSPPPGGLSYEQYF.

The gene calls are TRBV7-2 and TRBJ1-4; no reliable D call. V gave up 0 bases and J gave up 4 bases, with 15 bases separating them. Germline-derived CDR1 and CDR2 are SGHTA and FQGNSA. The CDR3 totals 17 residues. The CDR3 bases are TGTGCCAGCAGCTTAGCGCTAAAGCCGGCCGTTAATGAAAAACTGTTTTTT. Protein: CASSLALKPAVNEKLFF.

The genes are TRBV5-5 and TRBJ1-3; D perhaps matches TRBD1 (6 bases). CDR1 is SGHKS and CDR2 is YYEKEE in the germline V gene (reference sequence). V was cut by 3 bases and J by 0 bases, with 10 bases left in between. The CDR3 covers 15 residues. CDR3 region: CASSWGDTSGNTIYF. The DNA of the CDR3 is TGTGCCAGCAGCTGGGGGGACACCTCTGGAAACACCATATATTTT.

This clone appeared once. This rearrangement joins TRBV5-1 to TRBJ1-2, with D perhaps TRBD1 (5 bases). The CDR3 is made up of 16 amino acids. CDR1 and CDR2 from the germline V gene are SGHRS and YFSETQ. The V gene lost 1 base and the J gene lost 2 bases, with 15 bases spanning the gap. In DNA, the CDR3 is TGCGCCAGCAGCTTGTTGGCCCAGGGAGGGAACTATGGCTACACCTTC. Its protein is CASSLLAQGGNYGYTF.

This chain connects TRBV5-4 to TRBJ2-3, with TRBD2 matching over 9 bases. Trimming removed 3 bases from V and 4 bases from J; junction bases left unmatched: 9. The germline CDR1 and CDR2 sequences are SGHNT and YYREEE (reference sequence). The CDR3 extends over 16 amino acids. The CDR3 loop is CASSSKAGGPSDTQYF. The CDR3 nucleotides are TGTGCCAGCAGCTCCAAGGCGGGGGGGCCCTCAGATACGCAGTATTTT.

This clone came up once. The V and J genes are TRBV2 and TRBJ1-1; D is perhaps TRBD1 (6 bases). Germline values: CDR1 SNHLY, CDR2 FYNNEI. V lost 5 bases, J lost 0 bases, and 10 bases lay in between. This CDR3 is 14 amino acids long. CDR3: CASSYGQLNTEAFF. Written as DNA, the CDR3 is TGTGCCAGCAGTTACGGACAGTTGAACACTGAAGCTTTCTTT.

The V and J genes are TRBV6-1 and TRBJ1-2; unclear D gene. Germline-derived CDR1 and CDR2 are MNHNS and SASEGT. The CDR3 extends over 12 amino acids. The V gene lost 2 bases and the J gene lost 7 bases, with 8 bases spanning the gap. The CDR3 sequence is CASSESEFGYTF. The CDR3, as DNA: TGTGCCAGCAGTGAATCTGAGTTTGGCTACACCTTC.

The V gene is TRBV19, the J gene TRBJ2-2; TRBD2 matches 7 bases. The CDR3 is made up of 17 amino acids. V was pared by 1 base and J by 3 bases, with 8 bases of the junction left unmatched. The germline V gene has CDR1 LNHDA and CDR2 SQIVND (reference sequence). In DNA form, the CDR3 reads TGTGCCAGTAGTATAGGCCCAGCGGGGACCTACACCGGGGAGCTGTTTTTT. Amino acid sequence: CASSIGPAGTYTGELFF.

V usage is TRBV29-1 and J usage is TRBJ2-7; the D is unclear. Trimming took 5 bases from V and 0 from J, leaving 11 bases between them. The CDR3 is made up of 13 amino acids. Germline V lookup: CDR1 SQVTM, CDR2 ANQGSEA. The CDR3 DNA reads TGCAGCGTTCTGACTGCGAGCTCCTACGAGCAGTACTTC. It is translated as CSVLTASSYEQYF.

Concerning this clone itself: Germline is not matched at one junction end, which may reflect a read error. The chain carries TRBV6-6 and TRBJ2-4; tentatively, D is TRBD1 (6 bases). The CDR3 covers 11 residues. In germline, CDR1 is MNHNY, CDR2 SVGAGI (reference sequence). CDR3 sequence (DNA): TGTGCCAGCAGCTATCAGGGGCCGATCAGCTTC. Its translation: CASSYQGPISF.

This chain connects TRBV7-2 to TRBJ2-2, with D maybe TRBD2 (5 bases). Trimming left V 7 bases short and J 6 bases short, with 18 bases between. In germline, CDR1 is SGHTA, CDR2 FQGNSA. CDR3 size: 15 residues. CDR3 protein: CASTMRHLASGELFF. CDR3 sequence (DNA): TGTGCCAGCACCATGAGACATCTAGCATCCGGGGAGCTGTTTTTT. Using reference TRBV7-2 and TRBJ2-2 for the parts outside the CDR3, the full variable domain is GAGVSQSPSNKVTEKGKDVELRCDPISGHTALYWYRQSLGQGLEFLIYFQGNSAPDKSGLPSDRFSAERTGGSVSTLTIQRTQQEDSAVYLCASTMRHLASGELFFGEGSRLTVL.

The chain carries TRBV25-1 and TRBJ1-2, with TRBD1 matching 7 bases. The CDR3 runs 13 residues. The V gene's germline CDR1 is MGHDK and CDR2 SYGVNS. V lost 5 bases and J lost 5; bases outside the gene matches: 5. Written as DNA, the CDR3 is TGTGCCAGCAGTCCCGGGACAGCTTATGGCTACACCTTC. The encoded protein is CASSPGTAYGYTF.

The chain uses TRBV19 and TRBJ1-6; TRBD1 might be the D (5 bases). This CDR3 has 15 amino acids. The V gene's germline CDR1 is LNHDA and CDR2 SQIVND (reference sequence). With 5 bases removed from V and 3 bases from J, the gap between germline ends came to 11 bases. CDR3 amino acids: CASSEGMNYNSPLHF. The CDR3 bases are TGTGCCAGTAGTGAGGGGATGAACTATAATTCACCCCTCCACTTT.